The source of this T cell receptor (beta chain) is a study of blood T cell repertoires in COVID-19. V was trimmed by 0 bases and J by 0 bases, leaving 12 bases between them. Germline V gives CDR1 SGDLS, CDR2 YYNGEE. The CDR3 length is 16 residues. The assay was immunoSEQ multiplex PCR, and TCRdb's table has in-frame clones only and misses some. The sample yields about 380,000 clones, 88% seen once. The source is a woman aged 18-29 years who had recovered from COVID-19. The chain joins TRBV9 to TRBJ1-1; perhaps TRBD1 as D (6 bases). Sequencing used PBMCs or T cells enriched from blood (not recorded which). The DNA of the CDR3 is TGTGCCAGCAGCGTAGTCGGGGGGCGAGTGAACACTGAAGCTTTCTTT. This translates into CASSVVGGRVNTEAFF.